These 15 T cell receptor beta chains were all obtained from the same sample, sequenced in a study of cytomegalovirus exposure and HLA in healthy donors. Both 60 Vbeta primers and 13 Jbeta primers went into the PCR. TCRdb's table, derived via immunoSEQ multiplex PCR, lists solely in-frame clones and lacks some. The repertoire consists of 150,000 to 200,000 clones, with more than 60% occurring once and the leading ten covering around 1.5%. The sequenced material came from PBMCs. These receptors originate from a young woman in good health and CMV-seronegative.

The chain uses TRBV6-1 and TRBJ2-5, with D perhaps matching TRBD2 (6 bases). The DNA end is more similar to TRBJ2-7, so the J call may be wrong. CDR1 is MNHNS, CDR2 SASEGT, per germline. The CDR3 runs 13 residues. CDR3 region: CASSGQEGYEQYF. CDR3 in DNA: TGTGCCAGCAGTGGTCAGGAGGGCTACGAGCAGTACTTC.

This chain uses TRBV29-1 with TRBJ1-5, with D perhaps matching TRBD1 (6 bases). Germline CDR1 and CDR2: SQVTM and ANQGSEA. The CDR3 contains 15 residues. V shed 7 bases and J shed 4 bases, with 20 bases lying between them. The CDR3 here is CSAVSGQGGNQPQHF. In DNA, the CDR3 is TGCAGCGCCGTTTCGGGGCAAGGGGGTAATCAGCCCCAGCATTTT.

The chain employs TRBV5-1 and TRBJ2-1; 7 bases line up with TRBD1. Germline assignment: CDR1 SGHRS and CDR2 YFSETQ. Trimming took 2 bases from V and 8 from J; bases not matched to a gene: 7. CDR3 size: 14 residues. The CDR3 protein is CASSFGQVADEQFF. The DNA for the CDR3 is TGCGCCAGCAGCTTCGGACAGGTCGCGGATGAGCAGTTCTTC.

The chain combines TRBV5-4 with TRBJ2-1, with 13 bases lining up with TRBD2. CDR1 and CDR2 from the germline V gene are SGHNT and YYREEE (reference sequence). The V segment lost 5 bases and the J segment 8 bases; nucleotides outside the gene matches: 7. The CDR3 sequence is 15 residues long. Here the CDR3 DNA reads TGTGCCAGCAGATATGGACTAGCGGGGGTTGATGAGCAGTTCTTC. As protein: CASRYGLAGVDEQFF.

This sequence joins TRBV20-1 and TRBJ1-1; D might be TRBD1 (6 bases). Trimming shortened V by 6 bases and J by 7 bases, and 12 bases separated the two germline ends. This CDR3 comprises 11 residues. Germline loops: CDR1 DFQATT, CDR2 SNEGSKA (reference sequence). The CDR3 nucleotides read TGCAGTGCGGGAAGACAGGATGAAGCTTTCTTT. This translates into CSAGRQDEAFF.

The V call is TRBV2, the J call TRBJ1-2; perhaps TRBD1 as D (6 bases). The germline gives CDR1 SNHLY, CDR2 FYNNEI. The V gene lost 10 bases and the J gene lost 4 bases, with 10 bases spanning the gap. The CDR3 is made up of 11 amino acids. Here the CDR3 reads CAKKQGYGYTF. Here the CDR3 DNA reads TGTGCCAAGAAACAGGGCTATGGCTACACCTTC.

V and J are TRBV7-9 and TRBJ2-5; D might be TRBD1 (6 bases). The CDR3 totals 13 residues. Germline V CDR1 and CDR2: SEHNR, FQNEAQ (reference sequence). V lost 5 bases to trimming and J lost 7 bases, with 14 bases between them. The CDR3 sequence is CASSPRQVVTQYF. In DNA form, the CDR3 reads TGTGCCAGCAGCCCTCGACAGGTAGTGACCCAGTACTTC.

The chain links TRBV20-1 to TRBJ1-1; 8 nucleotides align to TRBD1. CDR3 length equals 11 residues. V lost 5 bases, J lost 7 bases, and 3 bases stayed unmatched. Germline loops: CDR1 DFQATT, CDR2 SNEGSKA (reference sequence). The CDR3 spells CSAPDRGEAFF. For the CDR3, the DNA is TGCAGTGCTCCAGACAGGGGTGAAGCTTTCTTT.

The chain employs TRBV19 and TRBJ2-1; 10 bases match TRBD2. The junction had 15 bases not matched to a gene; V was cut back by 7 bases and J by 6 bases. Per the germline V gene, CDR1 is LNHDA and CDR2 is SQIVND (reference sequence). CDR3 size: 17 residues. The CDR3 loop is CASTPLASGGLFNEQFF. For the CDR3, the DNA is TGTGCCAGTACCCCACTTGCTAGCGGGGGCCTCTTCAATGAGCAGTTCTTC.

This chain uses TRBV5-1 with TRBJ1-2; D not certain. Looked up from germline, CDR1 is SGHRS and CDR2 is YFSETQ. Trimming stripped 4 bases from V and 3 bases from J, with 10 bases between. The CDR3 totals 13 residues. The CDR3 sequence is CASSTTPHYGYTF. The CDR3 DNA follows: TGCGCCAGCAGCACTACCCCCCACTATGGCTACACCTTC.

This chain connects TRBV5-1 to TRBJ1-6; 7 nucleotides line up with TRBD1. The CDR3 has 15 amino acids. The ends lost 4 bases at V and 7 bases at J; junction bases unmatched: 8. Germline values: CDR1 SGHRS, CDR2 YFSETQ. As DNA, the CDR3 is TGCGCCAGCAGCCTGGAGACAGGGACCAATTCACCCCTCCACTTT. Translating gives CASSLETGTNSPLHF. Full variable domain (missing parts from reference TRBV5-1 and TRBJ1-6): KAGVTQTPRYLIKTRGQQVTLSCSPISGHRSVSWYQQTPGQGLQFLFEYFSETQRNKGNFPGRFSGRQFSNSRSEMNVSTLELGDSALYLCASSLETGTNSPLHFGNGTRLTVT.

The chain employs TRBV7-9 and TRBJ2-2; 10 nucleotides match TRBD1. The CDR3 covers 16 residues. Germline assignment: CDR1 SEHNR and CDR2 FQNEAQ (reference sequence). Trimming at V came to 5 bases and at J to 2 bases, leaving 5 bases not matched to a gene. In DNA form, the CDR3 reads TGTGCCAGCAGCCCCAAGACAGGGGGCAACACCGGGGAGCTGTTTTTT. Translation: CASSPKTGGNTGELFF.

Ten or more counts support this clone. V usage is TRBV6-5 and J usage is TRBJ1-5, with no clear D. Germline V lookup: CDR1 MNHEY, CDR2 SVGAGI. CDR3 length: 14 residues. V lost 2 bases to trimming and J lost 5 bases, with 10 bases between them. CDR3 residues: CASSYAGYHQPQHF. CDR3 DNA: TGTGCCAGCAGTTACGCCGGGTACCATCAGCCCCAGCATTTT.

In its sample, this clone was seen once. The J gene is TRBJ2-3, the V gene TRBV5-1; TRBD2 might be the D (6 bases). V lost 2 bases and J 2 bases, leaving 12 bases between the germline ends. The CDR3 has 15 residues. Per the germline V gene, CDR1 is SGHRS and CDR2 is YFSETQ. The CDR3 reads CASSLAGGFTDTQYF. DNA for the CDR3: TGCGCCAGCAGCTTAGCCGGGGGATTCACAGATACGCAGTATTTT.

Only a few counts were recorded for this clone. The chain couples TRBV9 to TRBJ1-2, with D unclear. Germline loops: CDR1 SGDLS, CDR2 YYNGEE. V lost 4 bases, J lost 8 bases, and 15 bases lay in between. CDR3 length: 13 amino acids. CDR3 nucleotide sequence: TGTGCCAGCAGCCCCCAAGAAGCGGGAGGCTACACCTTC. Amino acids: CASSPQEAGGYTF.